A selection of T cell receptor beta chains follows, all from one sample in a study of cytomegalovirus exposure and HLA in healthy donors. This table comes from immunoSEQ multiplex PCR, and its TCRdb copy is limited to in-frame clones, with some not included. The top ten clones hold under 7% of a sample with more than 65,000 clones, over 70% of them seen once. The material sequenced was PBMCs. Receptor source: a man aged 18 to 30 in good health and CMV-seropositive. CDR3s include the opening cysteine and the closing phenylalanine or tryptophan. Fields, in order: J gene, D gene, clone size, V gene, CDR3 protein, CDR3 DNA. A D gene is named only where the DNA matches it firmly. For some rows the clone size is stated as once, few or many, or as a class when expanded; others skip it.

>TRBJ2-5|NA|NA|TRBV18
CASSPREVETQYF
TGTGCCAGCTCACCACGGGAGGTTGAGACCCAGTACTTC
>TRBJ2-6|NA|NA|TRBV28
CASSVSSGANVLTF
TGTGCCAGCAGTGTTAGCTCTGGGGCCAACGTCCTGACTTTC
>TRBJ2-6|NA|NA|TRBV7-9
CASSLSGAGANVLTF
TGTGCCAGCAGCTTATCAGGGGCTGGGGCCAACGTCCTGACTTTC
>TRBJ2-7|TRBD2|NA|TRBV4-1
CASSQDTRGSLYYEQYF
TGCGCCAGCAGCCAAGATACCCGCGGGAGCCTTTACTACGAGCAGTACTTC
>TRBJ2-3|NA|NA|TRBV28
CASRGGTITDTQYF
TGTGCCAGCAGAGGGGGAACTATCACAGATACGCAGTATTTT
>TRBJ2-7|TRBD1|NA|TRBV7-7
CASSPSPGQGGGEQYF
TGTGCTAGCAGCCCCTCCCCAGGACAGGGGGGCGGCGAGCAGTACTTC
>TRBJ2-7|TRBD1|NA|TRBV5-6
CASSWGQAYEQYF
TGTGCCAGCAGCTGGGGACAGGCCTACGAGCAGTACTTC
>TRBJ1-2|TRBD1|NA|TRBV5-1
CASSPGQGVYGYTF
TGCGCCAGCAGCCCTGGACAGGGGGTCTATGGCTACACCTTC
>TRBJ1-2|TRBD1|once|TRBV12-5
CASGLATGQAHGYTF
TGTGCTAGTGGTTTGGCCACGGGACAGGCGCATGGCTACACCTTC
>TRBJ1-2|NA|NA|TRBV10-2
CASSPGFRLGGYTF
TGCGCCAGCAGCCCAGGGTTCAGGCTTGGTGGCTACACCTTC
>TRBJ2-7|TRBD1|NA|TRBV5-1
CASSFGQGAEEQYF
TGCGCCAGCAGCTTTGGGCAGGGGGCCGAGGAGCAGTACTTC
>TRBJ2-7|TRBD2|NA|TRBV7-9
CASSLGGGTYEQYF
TGTGCCAGCAGCTTAGGGGGGGGAACCTACGAGCAGTACTTC
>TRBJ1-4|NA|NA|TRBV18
CASSSTGVLGEKLFF
TGTGCCAGCTCATCGACAGGTGTTCTGGGCGAAAAACTGTTTTTT
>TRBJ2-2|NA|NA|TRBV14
CASSQVGTTHYTGELFF
TGTGCCAGCAGCCAAGTGGGCACAACCCACTACACCGGGGAGCTGTTTTTT
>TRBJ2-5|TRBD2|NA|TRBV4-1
CASSRRLAGEAGSQETQYF
TGCGCCAGCAGCCGGCGACTAGCGGGAGAGGCGGGTAGCCAAGAGACCCAGTACTTC
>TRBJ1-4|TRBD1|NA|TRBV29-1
CSVPGQGGEKLFF
TGCAGCGTCCCAGGACAGGGCGGTGAAAAACTGTTTTTT
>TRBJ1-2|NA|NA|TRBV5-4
CASSLVQGLNYGYTF
TGTGCCAGCAGCTTGGTACAGGGCCTGAACTATGGCTACACCTTC
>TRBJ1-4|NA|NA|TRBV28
CASRVGQLNEKLFF
TGTGCCAGCCGAGTTGGACAGCTGAATGAAAAACTGTTTTTT
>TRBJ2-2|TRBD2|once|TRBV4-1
CASSQASSGVKTGELFF
TGCGCCAGCAGCCAAGCGTCTAGCGGGGTAAAAACCGGGGAGCTGTTTTTT
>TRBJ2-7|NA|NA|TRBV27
CANRLQGNEQYF
TGTGCCAACCGACTTCAGGGGAACGAGCAGTACTTC
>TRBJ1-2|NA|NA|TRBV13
CASSFSWSGSYGYTF
TGTGCCAGCAGCTTCTCTTGGTCCGGGAGCTATGGCTACACCTTC
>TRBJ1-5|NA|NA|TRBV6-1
CASVDRREPQHF
TGTGCCAGCGTCGACCGCAGGGAGCCCCAGCATTTT
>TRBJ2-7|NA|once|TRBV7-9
CASTGWVSEYEQYF
TGTGCCAGCACCGGCTGGGTTAGCGAGTACGAGCAGTACTTC
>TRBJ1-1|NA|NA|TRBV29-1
CSSGTRLNTEAFF
TGCAGCAGCGGGACTAGACTGAACACTGAAGCTTTCTTT
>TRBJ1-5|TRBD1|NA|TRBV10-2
CASRLAGTGSNQPQHF
TGCGCCAGCAGACTTGCCGGGACAGGGAGCAATCAGCCCCAGCATTTT